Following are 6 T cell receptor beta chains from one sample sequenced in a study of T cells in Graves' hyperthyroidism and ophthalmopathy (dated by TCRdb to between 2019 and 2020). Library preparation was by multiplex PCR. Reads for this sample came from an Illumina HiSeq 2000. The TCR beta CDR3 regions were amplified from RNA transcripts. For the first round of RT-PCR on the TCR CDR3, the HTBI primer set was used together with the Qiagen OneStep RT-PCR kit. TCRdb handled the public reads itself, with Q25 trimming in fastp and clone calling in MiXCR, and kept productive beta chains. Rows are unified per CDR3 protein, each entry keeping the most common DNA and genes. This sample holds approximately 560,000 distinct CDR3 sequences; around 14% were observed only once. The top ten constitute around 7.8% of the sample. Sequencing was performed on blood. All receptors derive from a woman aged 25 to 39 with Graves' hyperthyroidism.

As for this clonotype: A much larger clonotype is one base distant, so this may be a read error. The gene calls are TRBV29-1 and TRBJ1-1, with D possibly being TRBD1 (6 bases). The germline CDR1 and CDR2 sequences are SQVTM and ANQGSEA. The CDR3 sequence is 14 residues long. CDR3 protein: CSVEKGVANTGAFF. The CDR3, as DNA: TGCAGCGTTGAAAAGGGGGTGGCGAACACTGGAGCTTTCTTT.

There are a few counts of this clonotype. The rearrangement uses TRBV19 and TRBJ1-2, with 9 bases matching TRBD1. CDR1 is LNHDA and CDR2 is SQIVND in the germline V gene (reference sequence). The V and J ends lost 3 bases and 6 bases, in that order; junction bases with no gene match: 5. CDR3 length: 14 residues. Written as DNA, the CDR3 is TGTGCCAGTAGTATTGCACAGGGGGCGAATGGCTACACCTTC. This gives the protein CASSIAQGANGYTF.

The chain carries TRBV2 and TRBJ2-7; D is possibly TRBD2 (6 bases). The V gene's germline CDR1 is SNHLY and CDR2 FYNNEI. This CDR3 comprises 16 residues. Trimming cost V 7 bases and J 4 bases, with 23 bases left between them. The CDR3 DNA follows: TGTGCCAGCACCCTCCCCGGGACTCCGGGGATATACGAGCAGTACTTC. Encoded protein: CASTLPGTPGIYEQYF.

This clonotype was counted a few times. DNA for the CDR3: TGTGCCAGCAGCTTAGTGATGGGGTACGAGCAGTACTTC. Its translation: CASSLVMGYEQYF. The rearrangement links TRBV7-3 to TRBJ2-7; D gene unclear. The CDR3 length is 13 residues. Germline CDR1 SGHTA, CDR2 FQGTGA. Trimming removed 2 bases at V and 4 bases at J, with 9 bases between.

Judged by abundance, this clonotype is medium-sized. DNA of the CDR3: TGTGCCAGCAGTTTAGACGAAGGCTTGGAGCGGTACGAGCAGTACTTC. It encodes CASSLDEGLERYEQYF. The rearrangement joins TRBV28 to TRBJ2-7, with TRBD2 as a possible D gene (5 bases). The germline gives CDR1 MDHEN, CDR2 SYDVKM. The V end was cut by 2 bases, the J end by 4 bases, with 18 bases between. This CDR3 contains 16 residues.

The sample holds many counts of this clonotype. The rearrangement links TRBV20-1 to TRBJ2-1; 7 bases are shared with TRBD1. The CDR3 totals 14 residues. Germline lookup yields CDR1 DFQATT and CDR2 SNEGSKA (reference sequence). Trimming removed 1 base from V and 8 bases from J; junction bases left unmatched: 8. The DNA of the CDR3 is TGCAGTGCTAGAGCCCCGACAGGGTTCGATGAGCAGTTCTTC. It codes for CSARAPTGFDEQFF.